The T cell receptor beta chain under discussion was sequenced for a study of blood T cells in healthy people across ages. The germline gives CDR1 SGHRS, CDR2 YFSETQ. CDR3 size: 13 residues. V was pared by 3 bases and J by 5 bases, with 11 bases between. The use of a sample-barcoded 5' primer and a J-beta primer mix characterized a second PCR of roughly 6 to 11 cycles. Every cDNA molecule bore a tag from a template-switch adaptor containing 12 random nucleotides. Each CDR3 protein gets one entry after TCRdb re-called the 5' RACE reads with MiXCR. The table has roughly 1,100,000 distinct CDR3 sequences, roughly 24% seen once; the top ten hold approximately 0.7%. These data were also filed under a second study, of T cells of mothers and their children. This second study notes: The analysis detected no persistent microchimeric T cell clones.

This clonotype was sampled from a girl aged 2 to 10 in good health. The specimen sequenced was blood. This rearrangement joins TRBV5-1 to TRBJ1-2, with D maybe TRBD1 (5 bases). CDR3 residues: CASSSGTLYGYTF. The CDR3 nucleotides are TGCGCCAGCAGCTCAGGGACGTTATATGGCTACACCTTC.